These 5 T cell receptor beta chains came from one sample sequenced in a study of cytomegalovirus exposure and HLA in healthy donors (dated by TCRdb to about 2017). Libraries were constructed by the immunoSEQ multiplex PCR assay. The multiplex PCR relied on a mix of 60 forward primers for TCR Vbeta segments and 13 reverse primers for TCR Jbeta segments. The table was pulled from immuneACCESS by TCRdb, which kept in-frame rearrangements only. Such tables lose some clones; where checked, under half of the loss comes from unresolved V genes, and the rest has no known cause. The sample profile shows about 82,000 clones; 70% to 80% of them were found once. The top ten constitute 3.3% of the sample. Input material: PBMCs. Receptors were obtained from a man over 45 in good health and CMV-seronegative.

The V call is TRBV7-6, the J call TRBJ2-5, with TRBD2 matching over 10 bases. J gave up 2 bases and V 4 bases, and 7 bases lay outside the gene matches. This CDR3 spans 16 amino acids. Germline lookup yields CDR1 SGHVS and CDR2 FNYEAQ. CDR3 nucleotides: TGTGCCAGCAGCTCCCCACTAGCGGGGCGACAAGAGACCCAGTACTTC. This gives the protein CASSSPLAGRQETQYF.

The rearrangement joins TRBV5-8 to TRBJ1-5; D may be TRBD1 (5 bases). Per the germline V gene, CDR1 is SGHTS and CDR2 is YDEGEE. There are 13 residues in the CDR3. Deletions cut 0 bases from V and 4 bases from J, with 5 bases between. CDR3 sequence reads: CASSLDRNQPQHF. Here the CDR3 DNA reads TGTGCCAGCAGCTTGGACAGGAATCAGCCCCAGCATTTT.

The chain carries TRBV19 and TRBJ2-6; D uncertain. The CDR3 has 18 amino acids. Germline V lookup: CDR1 LNHDA, CDR2 SQIVND (reference sequence). V lost 0 bases to trimming and J lost 0 bases, with 12 bases between them. The CDR3, as DNA: TGTGCCAGTAGTATAGATACCCCGGGTTTCTCTGGGGCCAACGTCCTGACTTTC. This encodes CASSIDTPGFSGANVLTF.

This clone is judged medium-sized. This rearrangement joins TRBV27 to TRBJ2-7; TRBD1 aligns across 8 bases. Germline values: CDR1 MNHEY, CDR2 SMNVEV (reference sequence). The CDR3 runs 13 residues. The trim removed 6 bases at V and 4 bases at J, leaving 5 bases unmatched. CDR3 residues: CASRDGQGYEQYF. As DNA, the CDR3 is TGTGCCAGCAGGGACGGACAGGGTTACGAGCAGTACTTC.

The chain carries TRBV14 and TRBJ2-7; TRBD1 matches at 8 bases. Germline CDR1 and CDR2: SGHDN and FVKESK. The length of the CDR3 is 13 residues. J gave up 4 bases and V 4 bases, and 3 bases lay outside the gene matches. The CDR3 nucleotides are TGTGCCAGCAGCCTACAGGGGGTATACGAGCAGTACTTC. Amino acids: CASSLQGVYEQYF.